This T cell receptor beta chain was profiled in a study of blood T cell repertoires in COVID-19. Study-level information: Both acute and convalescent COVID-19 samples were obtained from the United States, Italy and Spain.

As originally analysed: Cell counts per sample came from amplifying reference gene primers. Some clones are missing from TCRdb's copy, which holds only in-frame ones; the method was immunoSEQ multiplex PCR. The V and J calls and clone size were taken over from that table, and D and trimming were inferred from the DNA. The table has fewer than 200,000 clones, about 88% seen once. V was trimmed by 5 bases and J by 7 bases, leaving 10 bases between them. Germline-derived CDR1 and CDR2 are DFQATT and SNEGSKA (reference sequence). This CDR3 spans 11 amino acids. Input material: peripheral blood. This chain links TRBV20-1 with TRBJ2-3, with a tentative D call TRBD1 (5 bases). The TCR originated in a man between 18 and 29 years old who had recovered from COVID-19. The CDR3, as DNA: TGCAGTGCTGGAAGACAGAATACGCAGTATTTT. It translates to CSAGRQNTQYF.